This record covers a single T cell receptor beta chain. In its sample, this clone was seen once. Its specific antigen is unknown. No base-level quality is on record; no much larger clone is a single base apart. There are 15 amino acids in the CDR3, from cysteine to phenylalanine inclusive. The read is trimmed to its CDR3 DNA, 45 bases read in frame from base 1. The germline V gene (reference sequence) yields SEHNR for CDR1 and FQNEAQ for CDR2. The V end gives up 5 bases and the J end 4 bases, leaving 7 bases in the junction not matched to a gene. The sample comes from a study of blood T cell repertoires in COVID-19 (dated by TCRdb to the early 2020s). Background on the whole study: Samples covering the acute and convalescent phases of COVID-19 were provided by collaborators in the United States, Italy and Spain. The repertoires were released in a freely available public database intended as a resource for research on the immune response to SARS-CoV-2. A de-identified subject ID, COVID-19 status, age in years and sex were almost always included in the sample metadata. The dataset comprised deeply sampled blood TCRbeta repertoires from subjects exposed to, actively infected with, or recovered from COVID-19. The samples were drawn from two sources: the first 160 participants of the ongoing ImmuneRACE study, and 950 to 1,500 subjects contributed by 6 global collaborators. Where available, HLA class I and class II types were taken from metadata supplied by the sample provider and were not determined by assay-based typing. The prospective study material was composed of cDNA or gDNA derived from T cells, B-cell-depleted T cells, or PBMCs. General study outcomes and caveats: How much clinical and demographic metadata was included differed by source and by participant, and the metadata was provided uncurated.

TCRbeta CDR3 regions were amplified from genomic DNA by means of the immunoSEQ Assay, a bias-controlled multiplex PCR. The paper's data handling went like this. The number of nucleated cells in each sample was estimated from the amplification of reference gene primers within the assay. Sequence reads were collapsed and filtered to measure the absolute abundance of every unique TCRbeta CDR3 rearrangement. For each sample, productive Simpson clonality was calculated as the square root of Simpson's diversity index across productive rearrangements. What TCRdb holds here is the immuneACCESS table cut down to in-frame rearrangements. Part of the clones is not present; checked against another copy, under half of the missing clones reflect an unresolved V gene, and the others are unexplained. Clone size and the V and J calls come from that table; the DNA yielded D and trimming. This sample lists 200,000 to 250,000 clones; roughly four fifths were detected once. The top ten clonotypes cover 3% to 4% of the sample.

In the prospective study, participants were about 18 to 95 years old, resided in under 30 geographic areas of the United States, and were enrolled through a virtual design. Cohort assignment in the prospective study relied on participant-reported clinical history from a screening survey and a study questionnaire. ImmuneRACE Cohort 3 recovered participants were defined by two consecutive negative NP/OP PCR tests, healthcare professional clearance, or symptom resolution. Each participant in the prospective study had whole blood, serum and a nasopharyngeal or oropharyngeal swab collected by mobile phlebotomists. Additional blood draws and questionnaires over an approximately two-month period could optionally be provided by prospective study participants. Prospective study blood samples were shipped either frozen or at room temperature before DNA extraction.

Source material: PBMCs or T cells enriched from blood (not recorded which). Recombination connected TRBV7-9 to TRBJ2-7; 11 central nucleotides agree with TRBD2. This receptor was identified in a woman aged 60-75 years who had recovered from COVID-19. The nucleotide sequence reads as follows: TGTGCCAGCAGCCTCCAGACTAGCGGGGCTTACGAGCAGTACTTC. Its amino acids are CASSLQTSGAYEQYF.